This T cell receptor (beta chain) stems from a study of Tregs in tolerant kidney transplant recipients. Unstimulated Tregs (CD4+CD25+CD127-) and CD4+CD25- non-Tregs were sorted from PBMCs. Here immunoSEQ multiplex PCR was the method, and the copy in TCRdb shows in-frame clones only, minus some. The sample gives tens of thousands of clones, 80% to 85% of which show up once; about 4% is in the top ten. Study-wide points: Findings come from small patient numbers and require larger validation. The most relevant donor-specific Treg TCRbeta repertoire apparently came from expansion with activated donor B cells. Biological reproducibility was not directly addressed in this study.

As for this clone: The antigen is unknown.

This receptor was identified in a human donor in good health. Sequences were obtained from CD4+ T cells from blood.

The CDR3 here is CASGLVEGGYTF. In DNA form, the CDR3 reads TGTGCTAGTGGTTTGGTAGAGGGGGGCTACACCTTC. J is TRBJ1-2 and V is TRBV12-5; D may be TRBD1 (5 bases). The length of the CDR3 is 12 residues. V gave up 0 bases and J gave up 8 bases, with 7 bases separating them. Germline loops: CDR1 LGHNT, CDR2 FRNRAP.